The following is a T cell receptor (beta chain) sequence with its context. Its cognate antigen is unknown. The data belong to a study of response to subunit inactivated influenza vaccine. The length of the CDR3 is 16 residues. The germline V and J ends were trimmed by 2 bases and 3 bases, with 17 bases remaining between them. Germline values: CDR1 MNHEY, CDR2 SVGEGT. TCRdb reanalysed the RT-PCR reads using MiXCR and keeps one entry per CDR3 protein. The sample holds about 830,000 distinct CDR3 sequences, less than 20% seen once. Study findings and constraints: Researchers suggested that each seasonal influenza vaccination recruits few new T cells.

This clonotype originated in a man aged 50 to 60 who received an inactivated influenza vaccine. V usage is TRBV6-2 or TRBV6-3 and J usage is TRBJ2-7; TRBD1 might be the D (6 bases). The specimen was PBMCs from blood, collected 5 days after vaccination. This CDR3 is CASSYGGRDILYEQYF. CDR3 bases: TGTGCCAGCAGTTACGGTGGCAGGGACATCCTCTACGAGCAGTACTTC.